These 7 T cell receptor beta chains originate from one sample sequenced in a study of T cells after yellow fever vaccination. Using its own MiXCR run on the 5' RACE reads, TCRdb lists one record per CDR3 protein. Of around 200,000 distinct CDR3 sequences listed, approximately 11% are singletons. Sequences were derived from CD8+ T cells sorted from PBMCs, sampled 15 days after the yellow fever booster vaccination. These receptors all come from a man between 18 and 29 years old who received the YFV17D yellow fever vaccine.

This clonotype has a handful of counts. The chain joins TRBV12-3 or TRBV12-4 to TRBJ1-2, with TRBD1 matching over 7 bases. This CDR3 region has 16 residues. The V and J ends lost 7 bases and 2 bases, in that order; junction bases with no gene match: 13. In DNA, the CDR3 is TGTGCCAGCACCGAAGCCCGCGACAGGGCCAACTATGGCTACACCTTC. Translating gives CASTEARDRANYGYTF.

The chain is built from TRBV2 and TRBJ2-1; D may be TRBD2 (5 bases). V gave up 1 base and J gave up 4 bases, with 14 bases separating them. Per germline, CDR1 SNHLY and CDR2 FYNNEI. CDR3 length: 16 amino acids. The CDR3 reads CASSEGRGSGYNEQFF. Here the CDR3 DNA reads TGTGCCAGCAGTGAAGGGAGAGGCAGCGGTTACAATGAGCAGTTCTTC.

V gene TRBV6-6 combines with J gene TRBJ2-7; 11 bases are a match to TRBD2. Trimming took 6 bases from V and 2 from J; bases not matched to a gene: 6. Looked up from germline, CDR1 is MNHNY and CDR2 is SVGAGI (reference sequence). This CDR3 has 15 amino acids. The CDR3 sequence is CASSPLAGGTYEQYV. The CDR3 DNA reads as TGTGCCAGCAGCCCTCTAGCGGGGGGTACCTACGAGCAGTACGTC.

The chain employs TRBV7-9 and TRBJ1-1; 7 bases are a match to TRBD1. The germline V gene has CDR1 SEHNR and CDR2 FQNEAQ (reference sequence). There are 14 residues in the CDR3. Trimming cost V 5 bases and J 3 bases; bases outside gene matches: 6. The CDR3: CASSPPGQYTEAFF. The CDR3 nucleotides read TGTGCCAGCAGCCCACCGGGACAGTACACTGAAGCTTTCTTT.

This clonotype was seen at least ten times. The V gene is TRBV4-1, the J gene TRBJ2-1; weak D call: TRBD1 (6 bases). The length of the CDR3 is 13 residues. The V and J ends lost 3 bases and 4 bases respectively, with 7 bases between them. CDR1 MGHRA and CDR2 YSYEKL come from the germline V gene. The CDR3 loop is CASSQDSYNEQFF. The CDR3 DNA follows: TGCGCCAGCAGCCAGGACAGTTACAATGAGCAGTTCTTC.

This clonotype was observed a single time. A much larger clonotype is one base distant, so this may be a read error. The chain joins TRBV12-3 or TRBV12-4 to TRBJ2-5; 12 positions match TRBD2. The CDR3 is 14 amino acids. The CDR3 DNA sequence: TGTGCCTGCAGTTTTGGTCCTAGCGGGGGGGCCCAGTACTTC. Translated, it gives CACSFGPSGGAQYF.

This rearrangement joins TRBV5-1 to TRBJ1-4, with TRBD1 matching 11 bases. Germline loops: CDR1 SGHRS, CDR2 YFSETQ. The CDR3 runs 17 residues. V trimming: 4 bases; J trimming: 6 bases; junction bases outside the gene matches: 11. The CDR3 reads CASSTRTGGESHEKLFF. The CDR3 nucleotides read TGCGCCAGCAGCACCCGGACAGGGGGCGAGTCTCATGAAAAACTGTTTTTT. The complete variable domain, with remaining parts taken from reference TRBV5-1 and TRBJ1-4, reads KAGVTQTPRYLIKTRGQQVTLSCSPISGHRSVSWYQQTPGQGLQFLFEYFSETQRNKGNFPGRFSGRQFSNSRSEMNVSTLELGDSALYLCASSTRTGGESHEKLFFGSGTQLSVL.